Below are 20 T cell receptor beta chains sequenced from a single sample in a study of T-cell memory formation after mild COVID-19. One entry per CDR3 protein, called by TCRdb with MiXCR from the 5' RACE reads. The table has approximately 350,000 distinct CDR3 sequences, over 10% seen once. Sequenced: PBMCs or a T cell subset sorted from them (not recorded which). These receptors were collected from a man aged 18 to 30 who had mild COVID-19 (a few samples of this study predate the infection). Cell type and time point are not known.

This clonotype occurred a few times. The chain has TRBV10-3 and TRBJ2-7; perhaps TRBD2 as D (7 bases). The CDR3 runs 14 residues. V was cut by 3 bases and J by 2 bases, with 11 bases left in between. The V gene's germline CDR1 is ENHRY and CDR2 SYGVKD. The CDR3 protein is CAISDGGRPYEQYF. CDR3 in DNA: TGTGCCATCAGTGACGGGGGGCGCCCCTACGAGCAGTACTTC.

This clonotype showed up just a few times. The rearrangement links TRBV29-1 to TRBJ2-2; D unresolved. Germline CDR1 is SQVTM and CDR2 is ANQGSEA. V lost 6 bases and J lost 5, with 13 bases in between. The CDR3 has 13 residues. CDR3 residues: CSVSGPGTGELFF. CDR3 sequence (DNA): TGCAGCGTCTCCGGGCCTGGGACCGGGGAGCTGTTTTTT.

This clonotype was seen more than once but under ten times. The chain joins TRBV12-5 to TRBJ2-7; 12 nucleotides align to TRBD1. The germline V gene encodes CDR1 LGHNT and CDR2 FRNRAP. V shed 1 base and J 4 bases; nucleotides not matched to a gene: 8. CDR3 length: 17 residues. CDR3 coding DNA: TGTGCTAGTGGTTTGGAACCCGGGACAGGGGGCAAGTACGAGCAGTACTTC. It encodes CASGLEPGTGGKYEQYF. The full variable domain, in which reference TRBV12-5 and TRBJ2-7 provide the parts outside the CDR3, is DARVTQTPRHKVTEMGQEVTMRCQPILGHNTVFWYRQTMMQGLELLAYFRNRAPLDDSGMPKDRFSAEMPDATLATLKIQPSEPRDSAVYFCASGLEPGTGGKYEQYFGPGTRLTVT.

The V and J genes are TRBV7-2 and TRBJ1-5; weak D call: TRBD1 (5 bases). V lost 5 bases to trimming and J lost 1 base, with 12 bases between them. This CDR3 comprises 15 residues. Germline CDR1 is SGHTA and CDR2 is FQGNSA. The CDR3 reads CASSPSGTSNQPQHF. The DNA for the CDR3 is TGTGCCAGCAGCCCTAGTGGGACGAGCAATCAGCCCCAGCATTTT. The full variable domain, rest sourced from reference TRBV7-2 and TRBJ1-5, is GAGVSQSPSNKVTEKGKDVELRCDPISGHTALYWYRQSLGQGLEFLIYFQGNSAPDKSGLPSDRFSAERTGGSVSTLTIQRTQQEDSAVYLCASSPSGTSNQPQHFGDGTRLSIL.

The rearrangement uses TRBV20-1 and TRBJ2-5; possible D gene TRBD2, 5 bases. Looked up from germline, CDR1 is DFQATT and CDR2 is SNEGSKA (reference sequence). The ends were cut back, 7 bases at V and 2 bases at J, with 14 bases in the middle. The CDR3 has 13 residues. The CDR3 reads CSVRASGQETQYF. CDR3 DNA: TGCAGTGTCCGAGCGTCGGGGCAAGAGACCCAGTACTTC.

The chain recombines TRBV7-9 with TRBJ2-1, with D possibly called TRBD1 or TRBD2 (5 bases each). The CDR3 spans 17 residues. Trimming cost V 5 bases and J 4 bases, with 21 bases left between them. Per the germline V gene, CDR1 is SEHNR and CDR2 is FQNEAQ (reference sequence). Written as DNA, the CDR3 is TGTGCCAGCAGCCCATCCTTTCTCGGGGCGAAATACAATGAGCAGTTCTTC. This encodes CASSPSFLGAKYNEQFF.

J is TRBJ2-3 and V is TRBV20-1; D assignment may be TRBD1 or TRBD2 (5 bases each). The CDR3 is 13 residues long. V was shortened by 1 base and J by 4 bases, with 9 bases between the two germline ends. Germline loops: CDR1 DFQATT, CDR2 SNEGSKA (reference sequence). CDR3 in DNA: TGCAGTGCTAGAGGGGGGTCCCCAGATACGCAGTATTTT. Its protein product is CSARGGSPDTQYF.

This clonotype was recorded a few times. The chain joins TRBV6-6 to TRBJ1-1; D remains unclear. The germline gives CDR1 MNHNY, CDR2 SVGAGI (reference sequence). V lost 2 bases to trimming and J lost 0 bases, with 13 bases between them. CDR3 length: 16 amino acids. DNA for the CDR3: TGTGCCAGCAGTTACGATGGAGGGCTCATGAACACTGAAGCTTTCTTT. Protein product: CASSYDGGLMNTEAFF.

In its sample, this clonotype was seen a few times. The rearrangement uses TRBV25-1 and TRBJ2-7; D unclear. Germline CDR1 is MGHDK and CDR2 is SYGVNS. Trimming removed 7 bases from V and 3 bases from J, with 7 bases in between. CDR3 size: 11 residues. CDR3 sequence reads: CASTSFYEQYF. The CDR3 nucleotides are TGTGCCAGCACCTCATTCTACGAGCAGTACTTC.

This clonotype was seen ten or more times. V usage is TRBV7-2 and J usage is TRBJ2-1; a possible D gene is TRBD2 (5 bases). The CDR3 loop spans 15 amino acids. Trimming stripped 1 base from V and 3 bases from J, with 10 bases between. CDR1 and CDR2 (germline): SGHTA, FQGNSA. As DNA, the CDR3 is TGTGCCAGCAGCTTAGTCGCCGGGAACTACAATGAGCAGTTCTTC. Its protein product is CASSLVAGNYNEQFF.

This clonotype was observed a few times. The chain recombines TRBV6-5 with TRBJ1-2; TRBD1 aligns across 7 bases. Germline assignment: CDR1 MNHEY and CDR2 SVGAGI. J lost 1 base, V lost 0 bases, and 2 bases had no gene match. This CDR3 contains 15 residues. CDR3 bases: TGTGCCAGCAGTTACTCGTCAGGGGGTAACTATGGCTACACCTTC. This encodes CASSYSSGGNYGYTF.

The chain carries TRBV4-1 and TRBJ2-5; the D gene is possibly TRBD1 (7 bases). The V gene lost 1 base and the J gene lost 4 bases, with 13 bases spanning the gap. The CDR3 covers 15 residues. Germline V gives CDR1 MGHRA, CDR2 YSYEKL. CDR3: CASSQGQGGLETQYF. In nucleotides, the CDR3 is TGCGCCAGCAGCCAAGGACAGGGAGGTTTAGAGACCCAGTACTTC.

This chain connects TRBV20-1 to TRBJ2-6; the D is unclear. The CDR3 contains 13 residues. Germline V gene lookup returns CDR1 DFQATT and CDR2 SNEGSKA (reference sequence). V was clipped by 0 bases and J by 4 bases, with 4 bases between them. Here the CDR3 DNA reads TGCAGTGCTAGAGAGGCGGGGGCCAACGTCCTGACTTTC. Residues: CSAREAGANVLTF.

This clonotype was found many times. Here the CDR3 reads CASSLEGTGFHKTQYF. The CDR3 region has the DNA TGCGCCAGCAGCTTGGAGGGGACAGGGTTTCATAAGACCCAGTACTTC. The genes are TRBV5-1 and TRBJ2-5, with 9 nucleotides matching TRBD1. The V gene end was trimmed by 0 bases and the J gene end by 6 bases; junction bases not matched to a gene: 9. Germline V lookup: CDR1 SGHRS, CDR2 YFSETQ. There are 16 residues in the CDR3.

The rearrangement uses TRBV7-9 and TRBJ2-3, with 10 bases lining up with TRBD2. The CDR3 consists of 17 residues. The V gene end was trimmed by 5 bases and the J gene end by 2 bases; junction bases not matched to a gene: 10. Germline values: CDR1 SEHNR, CDR2 FQNEAQ (reference sequence). The DNA of the CDR3 is TGTGCCAGCAGCGAACCACCTAGCGGGGGTAACACAGATACGCAGTATTTT. This translates into CASSEPPSGGNTDTQYF. The variable domain in full, completed from reference TRBV7-9 and TRBJ2-3, reads DTGVSQNPRHKITKRGQNVTFRCDPISEHNRLYWYRQTLGQGPEFLTYFQNEAQLEKSRLLSDRFSAERPKGSFSTLEIQRTEQGDSAMYLCASSEPPSGGNTDTQYFGPGTRLTVL.

This clonotype was seen only a few times. The rearrangement links TRBV4-2 to TRBJ2-7; maybe TRBD2 (5 bases). Germline V gene sequence: CDR1 LGHNA, CDR2 YNFKEQ. V was shortened by 4 bases and J by 5 bases, with 12 bases between the two germline ends. There are 13 residues in the CDR3. CDR3 region: CASSPYAGDEQYF. CDR3 coding DNA: TGTGCCAGCAGCCCGTATGCCGGGGACGAGCAGTACTTC.

This sequence joins TRBV7-2 and TRBJ1-5, with TRBD1 as a possible D gene (6 bases). Germline V CDR1 and CDR2: SGHTA, FQGNSA. V was pared by 5 bases and J by 2 bases, with 10 bases between. This CDR3 has 14 residues. The CDR3 nucleotides are TGTGCCAGCAGCCCCAGGGGAGGCAATCAGCCCCAGCATTTT. It specifies CASSPRGGNQPQHF.

This chain joins TRBV28 and TRBJ1-5, with D uncertain. V was pared by 2 bases and J by 5 bases, with 25 bases between. Germline V CDR1 and CDR2: MDHEN, SYDVKM. The CDR3 consists of 19 residues. CDR3 protein: CASSLLKFVGSTVHQPQHF. In DNA form, the CDR3 reads TGTGCCAGCAGTTTACTTAAGTTTGTAGGCAGTACGGTTCATCAGCCCCAGCATTTT.

This clonotype appeared many times. This chain uses TRBV7-2 with TRBJ2-4, with D maybe TRBD2 (6 bases). The CDR3 is 16 residues long. V lost 2 bases, J lost 0 bases, and 11 bases lay in between. Germline V gene sequence: CDR1 SGHTA, CDR2 FQGNSA. The CDR3 nucleotides are TGTGCCAGCAGCTTAAGCGCGGGGCTAGCCAAAAACATTCAGTACTTC. This sequence encodes CASSLSAGLAKNIQYF.

This clonotype is a singleton in its sample. The rearrangement joins TRBV20-1 to TRBJ1-2; no definite D call. V was pared by 0 bases and J by 1 base, with 9 bases between. The CDR3 is 14 residues long. The germline CDR1 and CDR2 sequences are DFQATT and SNEGSKA (reference sequence). The CDR3 region has the DNA TGCAGTGCTAGAGATATCCAGGTTAACTATGGCTACACCTTC. This codes for CSARDIQVNYGYTF.